These 15 T cell receptor beta chains originate from one sample sequenced in a study of human T cells and chemical hapten exposure. The time point is: pre-sensitization, week 0. As for treatment: therapeutic diphenylcyclopropenone sensitization with weekly scalp DPC. MiXCR was run by TCRdb on the RACE reads, yielding one entry per CDR3 protein. Of 150,000 to 200,000 distinct CDR3 sequences listed, approximately 29% are singletons. The input for sequencing was whole blood, taken in connection with sensitization to the hapten diphenylcyclopropenone (DPC). The source of these receptors is a woman in her twenties or thirties with alopecia areata. Some clones in this sample may be carry-over from other donors' samples.

The rearrangement links TRBV20-1 to TRBJ2-4; D is perhaps TRBD1 (5 bases). V was shortened by 0 bases and J by 10 bases, with 13 bases between the two germline ends. The CDR3 has 13 residues. Germline CDR1 and CDR2: DFQATT and SNEGSKA (reference sequence). The CDR3 reads CSARDLRGVIQYF. The DNA for the CDR3 is TGCAGTGCTAGAGACTTAAGGGGCGTAATTCAGTACTTC.

This chain's CDR3 is CAISDPDRYDYEQYF. Written as DNA, the CDR3 is TGTGCCATCAGTGACCCCGACAGGTACGACTACGAGCAGTACTTC. The chain links TRBV10-3 to TRBJ2-7; D is possibly TRBD1 (6 bases). The CDR3 has 15 amino acids. The V gene lost 3 bases and the J gene lost 3 bases, with 15 bases spanning the gap. Germline CDR1 is ENHRY and CDR2 is SYGVKD.

This clonotype was observed a handful of times. The chain links TRBV29-1 to TRBJ2-6; tentative D call: TRBD1 (6 bases). V shed 3 bases and J shed 3 bases, with 9 bases lying between them. Germline loops: CDR1 SQVTM, CDR2 ANQGSEA. The CDR3 consists of 14 residues. CDR3 DNA: TGCAGCGTTGAGGGGGCTGGTGGGGCCAACGTCCTGACTTTC. Encoded protein: CSVEGAGGANVLTF.

The sample holds a few counts of this clonotype. The chain is built from TRBV18 and TRBJ1-6; D possibly corresponds to TRBD1 (5 bases). The germline gives CDR1 KGHSH, CDR2 LQKENI. V gave up 8 bases and J gave up 6 bases, with 14 bases separating them. CDR3 length: 14 residues. The CDR3 here is CASRGTKSNSPLHF. The CDR3, as DNA: TGTGCCAGCCGAGGGACCAAGAGTAATTCACCCCTCCACTTT. The full variable domain, completed using reference TRBV18 and TRBJ1-6, is NAGVMQNPRHLVRRRGQEARLRCSPMKGHSHVYWYRQLPEEGLKFMVYLQKENIIDESGMPKERFSAEFPKEGPSILRIQQVVRGDSAAYFCASRGTKSNSPLHFGNGTRLTVT.

This sequence joins TRBV3-1 and TRBJ1-4, with 8 bases aligning to TRBD1. J lost 8 bases, V lost 0 bases, and 5 bases had no gene match. The CDR3 length is 15 residues. The germline V gene encodes CDR1 LGHDT and CDR2 YNNKEL (reference sequence). CDR3 nucleotide sequence: TGTGCCAGCAGCCAAGAGGACAGGGAATGGGAAAAACTGTTTTTT. Its protein product is CASSQEDREWEKLFF.

The chain links TRBV4-3 to TRBJ2-3, with TRBD1 matching over 10 bases. V gave up 5 bases and J gave up 3 bases; unmatched junction bases: 5. CDR3 length: 15 amino acids. The germline V gene encodes CDR1 LGHNA and CDR2 YSLEER. The chain's CDR3 is CASSAGTGATDTQYF. CDR3 DNA: TGCGCCAGCAGCGCGGGGACAGGGGCGACAGATACGCAGTATTTT.

This chain connects TRBV20-1 to TRBJ2-7, with D maybe TRBD1 (6 bases). V was clipped by 1 base and J by 3 bases, with 13 bases between them. This CDR3 has 14 residues. From germline, CDR1 is DFQATT and CDR2 SNEGSKA (reference sequence). DNA for the CDR3: TGCAGTGCTAGAGGAAGTGGGGGCTACTACGAGCAGTACTTC. Its translation is CSARGSGGYYEQYF.

This clonotype was detected a few times. The rearrangement uses TRBV5-1 and TRBJ2-3, with TRBD2 matching over 7 bases. The CDR3 runs to 14 residues. V lost 6 bases, J lost 5 bases, and 9 bases stayed unmatched. CDR1 and CDR2 (germline): SGHRS, YFSETQ. CDR3 bases: TGCGCCAGCACCGTGGCGGGAGAGAGAGATACGCAGTATTTT. Protein: CASTVAGERDTQYF.

CDR3 sequence: CASSLESGGQYF. CDR3 coding DNA: TGTGCCAGCAGCTTGGAAAGTGGAGGGCAGTACTTC. The chain is built from TRBV5-4 and TRBJ2-7; possible D gene TRBD2, 5 bases. Germline CDR1 is SGHNT and CDR2 is YYREEE (reference sequence). V was clipped by 0 bases and J by 9 bases, with 10 bases between them. The CDR3 sequence is 12 residues long.

The table lists this clonotype with a few counts. The rearrangement joins TRBV30 to TRBJ2-3; weak D call: TRBD1 (6 bases). The germline V gene encodes CDR1 GTSNPN and CDR2 SVGIG (reference sequence). This CDR3 spans 12 amino acids. The V gene lost 2 bases and the J gene lost 3 bases, with 6 bases spanning the gap. The CDR3 nucleotides are TGTGCCTGGAGTACAGGGACAGATACGCAGTATTTT. Translated: CAWSTGTDTQYF.

This clonotype has just a few counts. J is TRBJ1-4 and V is TRBV5-1; D uncertain. Trimming pared 0 bases from V and 7 bases from J, leaving 13 bases between. The germline V gene encodes CDR1 SGHRS and CDR2 YFSETQ. The CDR3 runs to 15 residues. This CDR3 is CASSLDTTIGEKLFF. CDR3 in DNA: TGCGCCAGCAGCTTGGACACTACGATAGGTGAAAAACTGTTTTTT.

This clonotype was recorded a few times. The chain links TRBV25-1 to TRBJ2-7; 11 positions match TRBD2. CDR3 length: 14 residues. CDR1 is MGHDK and CDR2 is SYGVNS in the germline V gene. Trimming at V came to 7 bases and at J to 5 bases, leaving 7 bases not matched to a gene. CDR3 bases: TGTGCCAGCACGAATAGCGGGGGGGCCCACGAGCAGTACTTC. Its protein product is CASTNSGGAHEQYF.

This clonotype was counted between two and nine times. The chain joins TRBV4-3 to TRBJ2-5; D not resolved. The V end lost 0 bases, the J end lost 1 base, and 12 bases lay between the germline ends. CDR3 length: 16 amino acids. Germline CDR1 and CDR2: LGHNA and YSLEER. This chain's CDR3 is CASSQDWNSLQETQYF. CDR3 DNA sequence: TGCGCCAGCAGCCAAGATTGGAACAGCCTCCAAGAGACCCAGTACTTC.

V is TRBV6-2 or TRBV6-3 and J is TRBJ1-5; TRBD1 might be the D (6 bases). V lost 2 bases and J lost 9, with 14 bases in between. Germline CDR1 and CDR2: MNHEY and SVGEGT. This CDR3 spans 14 amino acids. CDR3 sequence: CASSYLRGTMPQHF. The DNA of the CDR3 is TGTGCCAGCAGTTACCTTAGAGGGACAATGCCCCAGCATTTT.

The chain carries TRBV15 and TRBJ1-2; a possible D gene is TRBD1 (5 bases). The germline gives CDR1 LNHNV, CDR2 YYDKDF (reference sequence). The CDR3 contains 15 residues. Trimming left V 0 bases short and J 4 bases short, with 12 bases between. CDR3 region: CATSREPGRTYGYTF. The CDR3 region has the DNA TGTGCCACCAGCAGAGAGCCGGGACGGACCTATGGCTACACCTTC.